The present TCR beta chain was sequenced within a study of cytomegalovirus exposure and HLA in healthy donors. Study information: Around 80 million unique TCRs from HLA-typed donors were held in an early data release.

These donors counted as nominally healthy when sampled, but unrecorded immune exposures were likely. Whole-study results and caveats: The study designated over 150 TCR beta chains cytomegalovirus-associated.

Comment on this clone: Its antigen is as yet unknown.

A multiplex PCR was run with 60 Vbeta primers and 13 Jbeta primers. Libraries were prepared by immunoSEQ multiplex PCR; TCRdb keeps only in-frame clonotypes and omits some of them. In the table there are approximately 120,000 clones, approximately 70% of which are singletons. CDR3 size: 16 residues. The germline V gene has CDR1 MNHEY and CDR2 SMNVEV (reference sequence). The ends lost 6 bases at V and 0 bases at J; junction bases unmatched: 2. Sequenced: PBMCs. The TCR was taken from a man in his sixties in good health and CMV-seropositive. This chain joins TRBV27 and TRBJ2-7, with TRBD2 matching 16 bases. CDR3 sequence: CASRGLAGGYSYEQYF. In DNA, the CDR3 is TGTGCCAGCAGGGGACTAGCGGGGGGGTACTCCTACGAGCAGTACTTC.